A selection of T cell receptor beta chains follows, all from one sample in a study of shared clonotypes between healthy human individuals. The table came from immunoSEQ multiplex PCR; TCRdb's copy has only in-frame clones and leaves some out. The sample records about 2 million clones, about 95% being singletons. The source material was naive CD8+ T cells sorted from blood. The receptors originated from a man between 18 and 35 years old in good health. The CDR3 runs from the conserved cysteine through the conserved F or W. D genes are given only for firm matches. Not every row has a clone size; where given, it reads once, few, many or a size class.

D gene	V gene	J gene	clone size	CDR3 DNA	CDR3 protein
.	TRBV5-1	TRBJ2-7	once	TGCGCCAGCAGCTTGGGTGACGAGCAGTACTTC	CASSLGDEQYF
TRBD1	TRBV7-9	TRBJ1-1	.	TGTGCCAGCAGCAGGGGGCTGAGCACTGAAGCTTTCTTT	CASSRGLSTEAFF
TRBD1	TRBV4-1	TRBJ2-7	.	TGCGCCAGCAGCCAAAGCAGGGGGTCCTCCTACGAGCAGTACTTC	CASSQSRGSSYEQYF
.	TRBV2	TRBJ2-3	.	TGTGCCAGCAGTGAAAGGGGCAGCACAGATACGCAGTATTTT	CASSERGSTDTQYF
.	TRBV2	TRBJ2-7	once	TGTGCCAGCAGCGATCCTTTTTCGGGGCGGTACGAGCAGTACTTC	CASSDPFSGRYEQYF
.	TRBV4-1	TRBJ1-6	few	TGCGCCAGCAGCCAAGATCCCCTTTCACCCCTCCACTTT	CASSQDPLSPLHF
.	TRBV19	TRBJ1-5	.	TGTGCCAGTAGTATCTCCGTGGGGAATCAGCCCCAGCATTTT	CASSISVGNQPQHF
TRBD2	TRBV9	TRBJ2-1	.	TGTGCCAGCAGCGTATCTAGCGGGAAAAGCTCCTACAATGAGCAGTTCTTC	CASSVSSGKSSYNEQFF
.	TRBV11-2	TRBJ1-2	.	TGTGCCAGCAGCTTAGATTTTGGGCTTCCTCTTAATGGCTACACCTTC	CASSLDFGLPLNGYTF
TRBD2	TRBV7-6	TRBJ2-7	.	TGTGCCAGCAGCTTAGATGAAGGGACTAGCGGATTCTACGAGCAGTACTTC	CASSLDEGTSGFYEQYF
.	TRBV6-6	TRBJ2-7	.	TGTGCCAGCAGTTACTCTGGCCCCACCTACGAGCAGTACTTC	CASSYSGPTYEQYF
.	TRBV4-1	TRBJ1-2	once	TGCGCCAGCAGCCAATCCGGGTCGGACGACTATGGCTACACCTTC	CASSQSGSDDYGYTF
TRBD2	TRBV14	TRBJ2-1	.	TGTGCCAGCAGCCAAGCAAGACTAGCTTCCTACAATGAGCAGTTCTTC	CASSQARLASYNEQFF
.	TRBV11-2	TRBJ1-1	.	TGTGCCAGCAGCTTATCGTCGGGGATAGAACACACTGAAGCTTTCTTT	CASSLSSGIEHTEAFF
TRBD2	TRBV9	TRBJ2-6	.	TGTGCCAGCAGCGTAGCTAGCGGGGGCGGGTCTGGGGCCAACGTCCTGACTTTC	CASSVASGGGSGANVLTF
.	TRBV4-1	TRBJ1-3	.	TGCGCCAGCAGCCAAGAGATACTGGGGGGATCTGGAAACACCATATATTTT	CASSQEILGGSGNTIYF
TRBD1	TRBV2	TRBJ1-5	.	TGTGCCAGTCAACAGGGGGGTAAGAATCAGCCCCAGCATTTT	CASQQGGKNQPQHF
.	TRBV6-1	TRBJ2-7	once	TGTGCCAGCAGTTCTTCATTCTACGAGCAGTACTTC	CASSSSFYEQYF
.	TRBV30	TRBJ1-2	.	TGTGCCTTTGCAGAATATGGCTACACCTTC	CAFAEYGYTF
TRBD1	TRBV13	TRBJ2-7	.	TGTGCCAGCAGCTATTCCGGGACAGGGCGCCACGAGCAGTACTTC	CASSYSGTGRHEQYF
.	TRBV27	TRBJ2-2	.	TGTGCCAGCTGCCTTCTACAGGGCCCCACCGGGGAGCTGTTTTTT	CASCLLQGPTGELFF